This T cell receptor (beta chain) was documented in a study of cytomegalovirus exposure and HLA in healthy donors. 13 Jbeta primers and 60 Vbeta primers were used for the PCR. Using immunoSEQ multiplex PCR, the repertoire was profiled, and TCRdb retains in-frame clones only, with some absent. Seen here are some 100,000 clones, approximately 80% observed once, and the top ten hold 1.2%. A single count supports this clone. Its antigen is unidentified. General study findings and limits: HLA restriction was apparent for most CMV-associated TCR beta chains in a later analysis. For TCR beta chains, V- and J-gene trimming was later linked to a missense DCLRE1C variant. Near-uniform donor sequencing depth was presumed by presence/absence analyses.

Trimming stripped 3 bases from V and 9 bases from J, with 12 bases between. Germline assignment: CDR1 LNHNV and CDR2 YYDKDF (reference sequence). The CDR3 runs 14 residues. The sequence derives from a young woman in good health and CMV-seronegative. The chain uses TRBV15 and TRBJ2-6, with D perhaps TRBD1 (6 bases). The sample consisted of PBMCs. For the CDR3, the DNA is TGTGCCACCAGCAGTATACAGGGTGGCAACGTCCTGACTTTC. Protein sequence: CATSSIQGGNVLTF.